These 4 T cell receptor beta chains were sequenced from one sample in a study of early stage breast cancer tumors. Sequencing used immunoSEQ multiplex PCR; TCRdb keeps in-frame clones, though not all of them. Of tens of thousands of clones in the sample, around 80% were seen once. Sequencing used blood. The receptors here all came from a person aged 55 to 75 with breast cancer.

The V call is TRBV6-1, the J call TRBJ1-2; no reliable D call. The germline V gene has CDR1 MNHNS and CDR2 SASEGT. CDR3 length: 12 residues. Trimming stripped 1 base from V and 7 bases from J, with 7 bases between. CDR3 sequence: CASSEGTAGYTF. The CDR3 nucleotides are TGTGCCAGCAGTGAAGGGACTGCTGGCTACACCTTC.

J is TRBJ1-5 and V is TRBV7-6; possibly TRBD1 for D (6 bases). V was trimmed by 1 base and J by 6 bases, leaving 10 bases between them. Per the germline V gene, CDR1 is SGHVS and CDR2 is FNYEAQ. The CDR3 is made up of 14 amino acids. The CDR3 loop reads CASSLGGGGQPQHF. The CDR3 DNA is TGTGCCAGCAGCTTAGGGGGGGGCGGTCAGCCCCAGCATTTT.

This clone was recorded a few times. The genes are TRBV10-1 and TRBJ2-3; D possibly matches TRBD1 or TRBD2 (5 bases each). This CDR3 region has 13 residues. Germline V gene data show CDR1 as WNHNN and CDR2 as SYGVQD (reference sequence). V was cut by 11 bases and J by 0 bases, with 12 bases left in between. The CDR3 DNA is TGCGCCGGCCCGGGGCCGAGCACAGATACGCAGTATTTT. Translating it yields CAGPGPSTDTQYF.

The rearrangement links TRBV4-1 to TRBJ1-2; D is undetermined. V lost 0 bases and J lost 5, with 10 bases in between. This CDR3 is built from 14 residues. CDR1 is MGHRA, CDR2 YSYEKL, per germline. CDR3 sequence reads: CASSQERVGYGYTF. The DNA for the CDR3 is TGCGCCAGCAGCCAAGAAAGGGTCGGATATGGCTACACCTTC.